Listed here is a single T cell receptor (beta chain). The length of the CDR3 is 15 residues. The germline V gene has CDR1 LNHDA and CDR2 SQIVND (reference sequence). The V and J ends lost 9 bases and 5 bases, in that order; junction bases with no gene match: 14. This record comes from a study of shared clonotypes between healthy human individuals. Method: immunoSEQ multiplex PCR; TCRdb's copy keeps in-frame clones and lacks some. Of about 520,000 clones listed, roughly 95% are singletons. This chain connects TRBV19 to TRBJ2-7; 9 bases map to TRBD2. The source material was naive CD4+ T cells sorted from blood. Subset given: CD45RA+ positively selected. This TCR was recovered from a woman aged 30 to 39 in good health. CDR3 in DNA: TGTGCCAGGCCTGAAAGAGCGGGAGGAGTGAACGAGCAGTACTTC. This codes for CARPERAGGVNEQYF. Using reference TRBV19 and TRBJ2-7 for the parts outside the CDR3, the full variable domain is DGGITQSPKYLFRKEGQNVTLSCEQNLNHDAMYWYRQDPGQGLRLIYYSQIVNDFQKGDIAEGYSVSREKKESFPLTVTSAQKNPTAFYLCARPERAGGVNEQYFGPGTRLTVT.